The 16 T cell receptor beta chains given below trace back to one sample, sequenced in a study of T cells in women clearing cervical HPV infection. Clones were sequenced by immunoSEQ multiplex PCR, and TCRdb holds only the in-frame ones, with some missing. This sample's table reports about 18,000 clones. Sequences were obtained from blood buffy coat. These receptors originate from a woman aged 18 to 75 with a cervical HPV16 infection that either progressed to CIN3+ or cleared (not recorded which).

The CDR3: CASSEVYRGNGELFF. The sequenced CDR3 bases are TGCGCCAGCAGTGAGGTTTATAGGGGTAACGGGGAG. This chain connects TRBV10-1 to TRBJ2-2; tentative D call: TRBD1 (5 bases). Read data end 3 residues before the CDR3 end; the end is taken from the germline J gene. V was shortened by 2 bases and J by 7 bases, with 14 bases between the two germline ends. CDR1 is WNHNN and CDR2 is SYGVQD in the germline V gene (reference sequence). This CDR3 is built from 15 residues.

Notes on this clone: The CDR3 end falls 3 residues outside the read, so it is completed with the germline J gene. The chain carries TRBV7-2 and TRBJ1-5; D is unresolved. CDR3 length equals 13 residues. V lost 5 bases and J 6 bases, leaving 11 bases between the germline ends. Germline V gives CDR1 SGHTA, CDR2 FQGNSA. The CDR3 is CASSPRGGQPQHF. The covered CDR3 bases are TGTGCCAGCAGCCCAAGAGGCGGTCAGCCC.

Of note for this clone: With the read ending 3 residues before the CDR3 end, the germline J gene is used to fill in that end. The chain couples TRBV12-3 or TRBV12-4 to TRBJ2-1; D not resolved. The V end lost 6 bases, the J end lost 0 bases, and 9 bases lay between the germline ends. The CDR3 totals 14 residues. CDR3 DNA, as far as it was read: TGTGCCAGCAGGCAGGAGAGCTCCTACAATGAG. It translates to CASRQESSYNE. The full-length CDR3 reads as CASRQESSYNEQFF.

With regard to this clone: The read terminates 3 residues before the CDR3 end, so the remaining end is supplied by the germline J gene. The chain combines TRBV20-1 with TRBJ1-2; weak D call: TRBD1 (5 bases). CDR1 DFQATT and CDR2 SNEGSKA come from the germline V gene (reference sequence). The CDR3 consists of 13 residues. The V end was cut by 6 bases, the J end by 6 bases, with 17 bases between. The CDR3 spells CSALLGATDGYTF. CDR3 DNA (partial): TGCAGTGCCCTCCTAGGGGCAACAGATGGC.

Comments on this clone: The CDR3 end falls 3 residues outside the read, so it is completed with the germline J gene. The genes are TRBV28 and TRBJ2-5; 9 nucleotides line up with TRBD1. Trimming took 1 base from V and 2 from J; bases not matched to a gene: 5. This CDR3 has 16 residues. Germline V CDR1 and CDR2: MDHEN, SYDVKM. CDR3 amino acids: CASSLFVGQGQETQYF. The sequenced CDR3 bases are TGTGCCAGCAGTTTATTTGTGGGACAGGGTCAAGAGACC.

Details on this clone: The read finishes 3 residues shy of the CDR3 end, and the germline J gene is used to complete it. The chain employs TRBV11-2 and TRBJ2-7; 10 nucleotides align to TRBD2. Germline CDR1 reads SGHAT; CDR2 reads FQNNGV. CDR3 length: 14 amino acids. The trim removed 2 bases at V and 6 bases at J, leaving 4 bases unmatched. Here the CDR3 reads CASSLWTSGPEQYF. The sequenced part of the CDR3 DNA is TGTGCCAGCAGCTTATGGACTAGCGGCCCCGAG.

Details on this clone: The read terminates 3 residues ahead of where the CDR3 ends, so the germline J gene completes it. V and J are TRBV7-7 and TRBJ2-3, with TRBD1 identical over 8 bases. The CDR3 extends over 15 amino acids. Losses at the gene ends were 1 base for V and 0 bases for J; bases not matched to a gene: 0. CDR1 is SSHAT and CDR2 is FNYEAQ in the germline V gene (reference sequence). The CDR3 spells CASSLGDRSTDTQYF. CDR3 DNA, as far as it was read: TGTGCCAGCAGCTTAGGGGACAGGAGCACAGATACG.

Remarks on this clone: The read halts 3 residues ahead of the CDR3 end, with the missing end drawn from the germline J gene. The chain is built from TRBV5-4 and TRBJ2-1; 7 positions match TRBD2. This CDR3 contains 16 residues. The ends lost 1 base at V and 2 bases at J; junction bases unmatched: 6. Germline assignment: CDR1 SGHNT and CDR2 YYREEE (reference sequence). This chain's CDR3 is CASSLLRGGAYNEQFF. The sequenced part of the CDR3 DNA is TGTGCCAGCAGCTTGCTTCGCGGGGGAGCCTACAATGAG.

In regard to this clone: The read halts 3 residues ahead of the CDR3 end, with the missing end drawn from the germline J gene. The V and J genes are TRBV14 and TRBJ1-1, with TRBD1 matching 8 bases. The CDR3 contains 15 residues. V was clipped by 3 bases and J by 4 bases; unmatched bases: 7. Germline lookup yields CDR1 SGHDN and CDR2 FVKESK. The DNA read from the CDR3 is TGTGCCAGCAGCCATTTCAGGGGGCAGGGCACTGAA. Translating gives CASSHFRGQGTE. The full CDR3 protein reads CASSHFRGQGTEAFF.

Turning to this clone: The read falls 3 residues short of the CDR3 end, and the missing part is taken from the germline J gene. The V call is TRBV30, the J call TRBJ1-4; no clear D. Germline V gives CDR1 GTSNPN, CDR2 SVGIG (reference sequence). Trimming shortened V by 2 bases and J by 7 bases, and 5 bases separated the two germline ends. The CDR3 sequence is 11 residues long. CDR3 sequence reads: CAWSLGEKLFF. The DNA read from the CDR3 is TGTGCCTGGAGTCTCGGTGAAAAA.

Comment on this clone: The read finishes 3 residues shy of the CDR3 end, and the germline J gene is used to complete it. The gene calls are TRBV5-4 and TRBJ2-5; 11 nucleotides line up with TRBD2. The CDR3 covers 16 residues. V lost 0 bases and J lost 5; bases outside the gene matches: 6. The germline V gene has CDR1 SGHNT and CDR2 YYREEE (reference sequence). This chain's CDR3 is CASSLVASGGLETQYF. The covered CDR3 bases are TGTGCCAGCAGCTTGGTGGCTAGCGGGGGGCTGGAGACC.

On this clone itself: The CDR3 extends 3 residues past the end of the read, so its final part is completed from the germline J gene. This sample includes further DNA sequences coding for the same CDR3. The chain has TRBV5-1 and TRBJ2-5; D remains ambiguous. This CDR3 comprises 14 residues. The V gene's germline CDR1 is SGHRS and CDR2 YFSETQ. V was pared by 0 bases and J by 1 base, with 7 bases between. This chain's CDR3 is CASSLVASQETQYF. CDR3 DNA (partial): TGCGCCAGCAGCTTGGTGGCTTCCCAAGAGACC.

For this clone: The read ends 3 residues early relative to the CDR3; the germline J gene fills the gap. The V call is TRBV28, the J call TRBJ2-3; weak D call: TRBD2 (5 bases). The CDR3 has 14 residues. The germline CDR1 and CDR2 sequences are MDHEN and SYDVKM. V was cut by 10 bases and J by 0 bases, with 14 bases left in between. CDR3: CATRAGVSTDTQYF. The sequenced part of the CDR3 DNA is TGTGCCACCCGGGCCGGGGTCAGCACAGATACG.

As concerns this clone: The read finishes 3 residues shy of the CDR3 end, and the germline J gene is used to complete it. The chain uses TRBV5-1 and TRBJ2-5; possibly TRBD2 for D (6 bases). The germline gives CDR1 SGHRS, CDR2 YFSETQ. The germline V and J ends were trimmed by 3 bases and 3 bases, with 15 bases remaining between them. This CDR3 has 15 amino acids. The CDR3 loop is CASSSIPGAEETQYF. The CDR3 bases that were read are TGCGCCAGCAGCTCGATACCGGGAGCGGAAGAGACC.

As concerns this clone: Sequencing ends 3 residues short of the CDR3 end; the germline J gene provides the rest. The chain has TRBV2 and TRBJ1-4; D remains unclear. Trimming stripped 3 bases from V and 4 bases from J, with 12 bases between. This CDR3 is 15 amino acids long. Germline CDR1 is SNHLY and CDR2 is FYNNEI. This CDR3 is CASSESSRYNEKLFF. Partial CDR3 DNA: TGTGCCAGCAGTGAGTCGTCCAGGTATAATGAAAAA.

Regarding this clone: Its ends do not fully match the called genes, so a read error is possible. The read is 3 residues too short to cover the CDR3 end, so that end is filled in from the germline J gene. The rearrangement links TRBV4-2 to TRBJ2-1; no definite D call. Germline CDR1 and CDR2: LGHNA and YNFKEQ. This CDR3 spans 12 amino acids. The CDR3 DNA, read in part, is TGCGCCAGCAGCCAGCGTTACAATGAG. It codes for CASSQRYNE. The entire CDR3 protein is CASSQRYNEQFF.